The source of this T cell receptor (beta chain) is a study of blood T cell repertoires in COVID-19. Study as a whole: The origin of the acute and convalescent COVID-19 samples was the United States, Italy and Spain. Nucleic acid was either cDNA or gDNA, and it came from T cells, B-cell-depleted T cells, or PBMCs.

In the original workflow: Estimates of nucleated cell counts were drawn from the amplification of reference gene primers. The method was immunoSEQ multiplex PCR; TCRdb's version includes in-frame clones alone and lacks a portion of them. D and trimming come from the DNA, and the V and J calls and clone size come from that table. The data contain some 95,000 clones, roughly 90% of them singletons. Germline V gene sequence: CDR1 MNHEY, CDR2 SVGAGI. With 0 bases removed from V and 1 base from J, the gap between germline ends came to 6 bases. The CDR3 length is 14 residues. Material: peripheral blood. The receptor was derived from a human donor with active COVID-19. The donor label of this sample is uncertain. The chain is built from TRBV6-5 and TRBJ1-1, with D uncertain. CDR3 amino acids: CASSYSSQNTEAFF. As DNA, the CDR3 is TGTGCCAGCAGTTACTCGAGTCAGAACACTGAAGCTTTCTTT.